This TCR beta chain was retrieved from a study of radiation and T cells in renal cell carcinoma. The table came from immunoSEQ multiplex PCR; TCRdb's copy has only in-frame clones and leaves some out. Among 70,000 to 90,000 clones, roughly 85% were seen once, and the ten largest hold 20% to 25%. As to this clone: What it recognizes is unknown.

The time point is: blood 2 weeks post-SBRT. The treatment here: 15 Gy SBRT to primary tumor, nephrectomy 4 weeks later. Points from the study as a whole: From baseline, blood top tumor clonotypes peaked at 2 weeks post-radiation.

CDR3 length equals 19 residues. Per germline, CDR1 MNHEY and CDR2 SMNVEV (reference sequence). Between the trimmed V and J ends, which lost 5 bases and 4 bases, there was a span of 26 bases. This chain joins TRBV27 and TRBJ2-2; D might be TRBD1 or TRBD2, each matching 7 bases. This specimen consisted of blood, obtained from a patient whose treatment included radiotherapy and nephrectomy. The TCR sequence derives from a woman between 45 and 60 years old with renal cell carcinoma. In DNA form, the CDR3 reads TGTGCCAGCAGTCCGCGAGCCTCGACAGGGAGGGTTGGCACCGGGGAGCTGTTTTTT. It codes for CASSPRASTGRVGTGELFF.